This T cell receptor (beta chain) was sequenced during a study of beta chain features in type 1 diabetes. For this clone: Its antigen is not known.

The whole isolated RNA underwent reverse transcription, so sequencing captured expressed TCRB transcripts. Sequencing used immunoSEQ multiplex PCR; TCRdb keeps in-frame clones, though not all of them. The sample has about 330,000 clones, approximately 11% seen once. The CDR3 sequence is 14 residues long. The germline gives CDR1 SGHTA, CDR2 FQGNSA. Trimming shortened V by 5 bases and J by 1 base, and 11 bases separated the two germline ends. Study-wide points: TCRB repertoires of naive, central memory and Treg cells appeared more similar among patients than among healthy donors.

The TCR was taken from a woman under 40 in good health. Specimen: naive CD4+ T cells from blood. The chain joins TRBV7-2 to TRBJ2-5, with D unresolved. The CDR3 region is CASSPSLSQETQYF. The CDR3 nucleotides read TGTGCCAGCAGCCCCTCGCTCAGCCAAGAGACCCAGTACTTC.